This is a list of T cell receptor beta chains from one sample in a study of T cell responses to AZD1222 COVID-19 vaccine. Using immunoSEQ multiplex PCR, the repertoire was profiled, and TCRdb retains in-frame clones only, with some absent. The sample consists of 150,000 to 180,000 clones, about 88% of them appearing once. The specimen was peripheral blood, collected on day 0 of AZD1222 vaccination. Receptor source: an adult in good health. Each CDR3 is given with its conserved first and last residue. The D gene is left open where the match is weak. Clone size appears in some rows only: once, few, many, or a class for an expanded clone.

D gene: .
V gene: TRBV15
J gene: TRBJ1-4
clone size: .
CDR3 protein: CATSRQGYEKLFF
CDR3 DNA: TGTGCCACCAGCAGACAGGGGTATGAAAAACTGTTTTTT

D gene: .
V gene: TRBV4-3
J gene: TRBJ1-3
clone size: .
CDR3 protein: CASSQDQGRGNTIYF
CDR3 DNA: TGCGCCAGCAGCCAAGATCAGGGTCGGGGAAACACCATATATTTT

D gene: .
V gene: TRBV10-3
J gene: TRBJ1-3
clone size: .
CDR3 protein: CAISAAGATIYF
CDR3 DNA: TGTGCCATCTCGGCCGCCGGGGCCACCATATATTTT

D gene: .
V gene: TRBV7-7
J gene: TRBJ2-7
clone size: .
CDR3 protein: CASSLGTGESYEQYF
CDR3 DNA: TGTGCTAGCAGCTTAGGTACAGGTGAGAGCTACGAGCAGTACTTC

D gene: .
V gene: TRBV6-6
J gene: TRBJ2-7
clone size: .
CDR3 protein: CASAEPFDEQYF
CDR3 DNA: TGTGCCAGCGCAGAACCCTTTGACGAGCAGTACTTC

D gene: .
V gene: TRBV20-1
J gene: TRBJ2-7
clone size: .
CDR3 protein: CSVQGPYEQYF
CDR3 DNA: TGCAGTGTCCAGGGTCCCTACGAGCAGTACTTC

D gene: TRBD2
V gene: TRBV4-3
J gene: TRBJ2-6
clone size: .
CDR3 protein: CASSQAAGYSGANVLTF
CDR3 DNA: TGCGCCAGCAGCCAAGCAGCGGGGTACTCTGGGGCCAACGTCCTGACTTTC

D gene: .
V gene: TRBV11-2
J gene: TRBJ1-1
clone size: once
CDR3 protein: CASSLGQGAAEAFF
CDR3 DNA: TGTGCCAGCAGCTTAGGGCAGGGTGCGGCTGAAGCTTTCTTT

D gene: TRBD1
V gene: TRBV6-5
J gene: TRBJ1-4
clone size: .
CDR3 protein: CASSGQGGNEKLFF
CDR3 DNA: TGTGCCAGCAGCGGACAGGGAGGAAATGAAAAACTGTTTTTT

D gene: .
V gene: TRBV5-1
J gene: TRBJ1-4
clone size: .
CDR3 protein: CASAETLDEKLFF
CDR3 DNA: TGCGCCAGCGCAGAGACTCTGGATGAAAAACTGTTTTTT

D gene: .
V gene: TRBV4-1
J gene: TRBJ2-7
clone size: many
CDR3 protein: CASSPRGVSYEQYF
CDR3 DNA: TGCGCCAGCAGCCCCCGCGGGGTTTCGTACGAGCAGTACTTC

D gene: .
V gene: TRBV5-1
J gene: TRBJ2-1
clone size: .
CDR3 protein: CASSLGSSANEQFF
CDR3 DNA: TGCGCCAGCAGCTTGGGGTCTAGCGCCAATGAGCAGTTCTTC

D gene: TRBD1
V gene: TRBV5-4
J gene: TRBJ2-7
clone size: .
CDR3 protein: CASSFTGAYEQYF
CDR3 DNA: TGTGCCAGCAGCTTCACAGGGGCTTACGAGCAGTACTTC

D gene: .
V gene: TRBV6-2/TRBV6-3
J gene: TRBJ1-5
clone size: few
CDR3 protein: CASSYHGPPQHF
CDR3 DNA: TGTGCCAGCAGCTATCATGGTCCGCCCCAGCATTTT

D gene: .
V gene: TRBV13
J gene: TRBJ2-3
clone size: .
CDR3 protein: CASSRGASLSSTDTQYF
CDR3 DNA: TGTGCCAGCAGCCGGGGGGCGTCCTTATCTAGCACAGATACGCAGTATTTT

D gene: .
V gene: TRBV25-1
J gene: TRBJ1-2
clone size: .
CDR3 protein: CASSDWSGYTF
CDR3 DNA: TGTGCCAGCAGTGATTGGAGCGGCTACACCTTC

D gene: TRBD2
V gene: TRBV3-1/TRBV3-2
J gene: TRBJ2-5
clone size: .
CDR3 protein: CASSQGAPTSGGQTQYF
CDR3 DNA: TGTGCCAGCAGCCAAGGGGCCCCGACTAGCGGGGGACAGACCCAGTACTTC